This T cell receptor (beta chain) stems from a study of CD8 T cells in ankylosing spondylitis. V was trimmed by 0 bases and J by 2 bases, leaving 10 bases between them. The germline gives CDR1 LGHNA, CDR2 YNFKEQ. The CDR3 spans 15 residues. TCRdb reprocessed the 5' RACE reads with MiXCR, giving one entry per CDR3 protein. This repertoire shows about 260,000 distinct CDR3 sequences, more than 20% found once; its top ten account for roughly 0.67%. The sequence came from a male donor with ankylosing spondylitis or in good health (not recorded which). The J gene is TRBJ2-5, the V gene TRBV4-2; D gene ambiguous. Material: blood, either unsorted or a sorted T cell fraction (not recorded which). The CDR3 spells CASSQDKGVQETQYF. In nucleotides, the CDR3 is TGTGCCAGCAGCCAAGATAAGGGTGTACAAGAGACCCAGTACTTC.